This TCR beta chain was recovered during a study of identical twins. General study results and limits: Zero-insertion analyses could be partly confounded by invariant MAIT and iNKT cells. The same donors were not followed; conclusions instead depended on cross-sectional statistical analysis. For out-of-frame alpha sequences shared by twins, low generation probability was in excess.

The germline V gene encodes CDR1 SGHNT and CDR2 YYREEE (reference sequence). The V and J ends lost 2 bases and 0 bases respectively, with 15 bases between them. This CDR3 spans 18 amino acids. Healthy Caucasians supplied all donations. This clonotype turned up a few times. Its antigen is currently unknown. TCRdb re-analysed the 5' RACE reads in MiXCR, keeping a single row per CDR3 protein. This sample yields 700,000 or so distinct CDR3 sequences, of which 8.6% are seen a single time; around 0.95% belongs to the top ten. These same data were also listed under a study on yellow fever vaccine responses in identical twins.

This clonotype was obtained from a woman aged 18-30 years in good health. The chain is built from TRBV5-4 and TRBJ2-6, with D possibly being TRBD1 or TRBD2 (5 bases each). The specimen was PBMCs. The CDR3 nucleotides are TGTGCCAGCAGCTTTGAGCAGGGACGACTCTCTGGGGCCAACGTCCTGACTTTC. Protein product: CASSFEQGRLSGANVLTF.